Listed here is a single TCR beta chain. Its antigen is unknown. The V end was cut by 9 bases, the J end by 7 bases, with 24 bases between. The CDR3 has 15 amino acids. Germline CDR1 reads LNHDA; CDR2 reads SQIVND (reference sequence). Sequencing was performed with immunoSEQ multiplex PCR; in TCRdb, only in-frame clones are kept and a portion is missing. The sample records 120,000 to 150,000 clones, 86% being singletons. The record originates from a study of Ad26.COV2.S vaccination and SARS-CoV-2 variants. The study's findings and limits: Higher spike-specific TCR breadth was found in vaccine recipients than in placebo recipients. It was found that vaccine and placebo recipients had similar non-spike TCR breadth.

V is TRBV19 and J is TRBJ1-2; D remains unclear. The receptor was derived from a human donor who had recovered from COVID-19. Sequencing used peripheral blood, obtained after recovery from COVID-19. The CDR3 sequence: CASSYPQGLSLGYTF. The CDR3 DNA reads TGTGCCAGCTCCTACCCCCAAGGGCTAAGCCTTGGCTACACCTTC. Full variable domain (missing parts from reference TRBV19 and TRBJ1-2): DGGITQSPKYLFRKEGQNVTLSCEQNLNHDAMYWYRQDPGQGLRLIYYSQIVNDFQKGDIAEGYSVSREKKESFPLTVTSAQKNPTAFYLCASSYPQGLSLGYTFGSGTRLTVV.